Shown below are 19 T cell receptor beta chains from a single sample sequenced in a study of multiple sclerosis patients with progressive multifocal leukoencephalopathy. The time point is: before natalizumab initiation. Libraries were prepared by immunoSEQ multiplex PCR; TCRdb keeps only in-frame clonotypes and omits some of them. The table lists some 30,000 clones, around 92% of them singletons. Specimen: PBMCs. The receptors originated from a young man with multiple sclerosis.

This sequence joins TRBV18 and TRBJ2-6; no clear D gene. Trimming took off 6 bases at V and 0 bases at J, with 9 bases between the two ends. Germline V gene data show CDR1 as KGHSH and CDR2 as LQKENI. The CDR3 consists of 15 residues. The CDR3 reads CASSEPGSGANVLTF. DNA for the CDR3: TGTGCCAGCTCCGAGCCTGGCTCTGGGGCCAACGTCCTGACTTTC.

This clone appeared a few times. This rearrangement joins TRBV10-3 to TRBJ1-3; D may be TRBD1 (6 bases). Trimming left V 10 bases short and J 2 bases short, with 12 bases between. Germline CDR1 and CDR2: ENHRY and SYGVKD. The CDR3 covers 13 residues. CDR3 sequence: CARSTGPGNTIYF. The CDR3 DNA sequence: TGTGCCAGGTCCACAGGGCCTGGAAACACCATATATTTT.

The chain uses TRBV11-3 and TRBJ1-5; D is ambiguous. Germline V gene data show CDR1 as SGHNT and CDR2 as YENEEA. This CDR3 has 13 amino acids. The V and J ends lost 3 bases and 1 base respectively, with 4 bases between them. CDR3: CASSLNSNQPQHF. The CDR3 bases are TGTGCCAGCAGCTTGAACAGCAATCAGCCCCAGCATTTT.

Note on this clone: Other nucleotide sequences in the sample specify the same CDR3. The V and J genes are TRBV7-3 and TRBJ1-2, with TRBD1 matching over 7 bases. Germline V gene lookup returns CDR1 SGHTA and CDR2 FQGTGA. With V trimmed by 5 bases and J by 7 bases, 13 bases remained unmatched. CDR3 length: 15 residues. Written as DNA, the CDR3 is TGTGCCAGCAGCGAAGGGGCAGGGACAGTCCCTGGCTACACCTTC. Amino acids: CASSEGAGTVPGYTF.

The V gene is TRBV19, the J gene TRBJ1-1; D uncertain. Germline V gene data show CDR1 as LNHDA and CDR2 as SQIVND (reference sequence). V lost 5 bases to trimming and J lost 1 base, with 14 bases between them. The length of the CDR3 is 15 residues. The CDR3 spells CASSPTLTENTEAFF. CDR3 sequence (DNA): TGTGCCAGTAGTCCAACTCTAACAGAGAACACTGAAGCTTTCTTT.

V and J are TRBV5-1 and TRBJ1-2; D is undetermined. This CDR3 is 13 amino acids long. Trimming cost V 0 bases and J 1 base, with 4 bases left between them. Per the germline V gene, CDR1 is SGHRS and CDR2 is YFSETQ. The CDR3 sequence is CASSLGVNYGYTF. As DNA, the CDR3 is TGCGCCAGCAGCTTGGGGGTTAACTATGGCTACACCTTC.

The J gene is TRBJ2-3, the V gene TRBV19, with a possible D match to TRBD1 (6 bases). Germline V lookup: CDR1 LNHDA, CDR2 SQIVND (reference sequence). Deletions cut 8 bases from V and 1 base from J, with 16 bases between. This CDR3 is 15 amino acids long. The CDR3, as DNA: TGTGCCAGTGCCTTTCGGCAGGGGCGCACAGATACGCAGTATTTT. It codes for CASAFRQGRTDTQYF.

This chain uses TRBV7-9 with TRBJ2-1; D gene uncertain. V lost 6 bases and J lost 0, with 15 bases in between. This CDR3 spans 16 amino acids. In germline, CDR1 is SEHNR, CDR2 FQNEAQ (reference sequence). The CDR3, as DNA: TGTGCCAGCAGATCCGACTGGCGAAGCTCCTACAATGAGCAGTTCTTC. This encodes CASRSDWRSSYNEQFF.

The chain carries TRBV7-8 and TRBJ2-7; D unresolved. This CDR3 spans 13 amino acids. V lost 5 bases and J lost 3, with 11 bases in between. CDR1 SGHVS and CDR2 FQNEAQ come from the germline V gene. The DNA of the CDR3 is TGTGCCAGCAGCCTTCCGGAGATCTACGAGCAGTACTTC. Its translation is CASSLPEIYEQYF.

This chain connects TRBV11-2 to TRBJ1-2; D is unresolved. CDR1 is SGHAT, CDR2 FQNNGV, per germline. This CDR3 contains 15 residues. V lost 1 base to trimming and J lost 4 bases, with 13 bases between them. The CDR3 reads CASSLARRALYGYTF. CDR3 DNA sequence: TGTGCCAGCAGCTTAGCGCGGAGGGCCCTCTATGGCTACACCTTC.

This chain uses TRBV10-3 with TRBJ1-5, with D perhaps TRBD1 (5 bases). Trimming took off 5 bases at V and 2 bases at J, with 13 bases between the two ends. Germline CDR1 and CDR2: ENHRY and SYGVKD. CDR3 length: 15 amino acids. The CDR3 DNA reads TGTGCCATCAGTAAACAGGCTACGCGCAATCAGCCCCAGCATTTT. Translating gives CAISKQATRNQPQHF.

This clone was found once. This chain links TRBV6-6 with TRBJ2-1; D could derive from TRBD1 or TRBD2 (6 bases each). Germline CDR1 and CDR2: MNHNY and SVGAGI (reference sequence). Trimming took 2 bases from V and 4 from J, leaving 12 bases between them. The CDR3 sequence is 15 residues long. CDR3 nucleotides: TGTGCCAGCAGTTACCCAGGGGACTCTTACAATGAGCAGTTCTTC. It encodes CASSYPGDSYNEQFF.

This clone was found once. The chain carries TRBV7-2 and TRBJ1-3, with a tentative D call TRBD1 (5 bases). V lost 0 bases, J lost 0 bases, and 6 bases lay in between. From germline, CDR1 is SGHTA and CDR2 FQGNSA. This CDR3 comprises 15 residues. The CDR3 loop reads CASSLAGGSGNTIYF. CDR3 sequence (DNA): TGTGCCAGCAGCTTAGCGGGGGGCTCTGGAAACACCATATATTTT. The full variable domain, its missing parts supplied by reference TRBV7-2 and TRBJ1-3, is GAGVSQSPSNKVTEKGKDVELRCDPISGHTALYWYRQSLGQGLEFLIYFQGNSAPDKSGLPSDRFSAERTGGSVSTLTIQRTQQEDSAVYLCASSLAGGSGNTIYFGEGSWLTVV.

V is TRBV6-6 and J is TRBJ2-4; the match to TRBD2 covers 12 bases. The CDR3 consists of 16 residues. The germline CDR1 and CDR2 sequences are MNHNY and SVGAGI (reference sequence). With V trimmed by 8 bases and J by 0 bases, 5 bases remained unmatched. The CDR3 DNA reads as TGTGCCAGCGAAGGACTAGCGGGGATAGCCAAAAACATTCAGTACTTC. It encodes CASEGLAGIAKNIQYF.

The chain links TRBV30 to TRBJ1-2; the D gene is possibly TRBD1 (5 bases). CDR1 is GTSNPN and CDR2 is SVGIG in the germline V gene (reference sequence). The germline V and J ends were trimmed by 8 bases and 4 bases, with 20 bases remaining between them. This CDR3 is built from 14 residues. The CDR3 is CAGSNSGRAYGYTF. In DNA form, the CDR3 reads TGTGCCGGCTCGAACTCGGGACGGGCCTATGGCTACACCTTC. Using reference TRBV30 and TRBJ1-2 for the parts outside the CDR3, the full variable domain is SQTIHQWPATLVQPVGSPLSLECTVEGTSNPNLYWYRQAAGRGLQLLFYSVGIGQISSEVPQNLSASRPQDRQFILSSKKLLLSDSGFYLCAGSNSGRAYGYTFGSGTRLTVV.

The chain employs TRBV5-6 and TRBJ2-4; the match to TRBD1 covers 10 bases. This CDR3 region has 16 residues. The ends lost 0 bases at V and 1 base at J; junction bases unmatched: 1. Looked up from germline, CDR1 is SGHDT and CDR2 is YYEEEE. CDR3 sequence: CASSLVGQGAKNIQYF. The CDR3 bases are TGTGCCAGCAGCTTGGTGGGACAGGGGGCCAAAAACATTCAGTACTTC.

The chain uses TRBV15 and TRBJ1-3; D not resolved. This CDR3 is built from 16 residues. CDR1 and CDR2 (germline): LNHNV, YYDKDF (reference sequence). V lost 4 bases, J lost 0 bases, and 13 bases lay in between. In DNA, the CDR3 is TGTGCCACCAGCAAGGCAGGAGTCCTCTCTGGAAACACCATATATTTT. It yields the protein CATSKAGVLSGNTIYF. Using reference TRBV15 and TRBJ1-3 for the parts outside the CDR3, the full variable domain is DAMVIQNPRYQVTQFGKPVTLSCSQTLNHNVMYWYQQKSSQAPKLLFHYYDKDFNNEADTPDNFQSRRPNTSFCFLDIRSPGLGDTAMYLCATSKAGVLSGNTIYFGEGSWLTVV.

For the CDR3, the DNA is TGTGCCAGCAGCCCGGGACAGCTTTTGGCCAACGTCCTGACTTTC. Protein product: CASSPGQLLANVLTF. This chain links TRBV5-6 with TRBJ2-6, with 7 bases matching TRBD1. CDR3 length equals 15 residues. Trimming removed 4 bases from V and 6 bases from J; junction bases left unmatched: 7. Germline V gives CDR1 SGHDT, CDR2 YYEEEE.

The chain has TRBV11-3 and TRBJ2-2; 14 nucleotides agree with TRBD2. This CDR3 has 19 residues. CDR1 is SGHNT and CDR2 is YENEEA in the germline V gene. V shed 5 bases, J shed 0 bases, and the junction held 8 bases outside the gene matches. The CDR3 protein is CASSPGRLAGGPNTGELFF. The CDR3 nucleotides are TGTGCCAGCAGCCCGGGGAGACTAGCGGGAGGGCCGAACACCGGGGAGCTGTTTTTT.